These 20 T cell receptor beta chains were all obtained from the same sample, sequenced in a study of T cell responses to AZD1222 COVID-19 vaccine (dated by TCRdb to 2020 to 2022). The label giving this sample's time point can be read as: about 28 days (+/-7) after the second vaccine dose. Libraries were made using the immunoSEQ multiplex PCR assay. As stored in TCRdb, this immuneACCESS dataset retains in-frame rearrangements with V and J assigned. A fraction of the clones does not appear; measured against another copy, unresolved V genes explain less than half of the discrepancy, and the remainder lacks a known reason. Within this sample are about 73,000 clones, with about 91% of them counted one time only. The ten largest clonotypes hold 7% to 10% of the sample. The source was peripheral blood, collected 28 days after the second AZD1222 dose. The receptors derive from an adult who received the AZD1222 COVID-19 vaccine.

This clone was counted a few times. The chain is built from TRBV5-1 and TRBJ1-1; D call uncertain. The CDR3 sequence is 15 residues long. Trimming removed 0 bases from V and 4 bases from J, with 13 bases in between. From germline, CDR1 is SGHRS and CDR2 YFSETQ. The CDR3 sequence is CASSLDPRRPTEAFF. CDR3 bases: TGCGCCAGCAGCTTGGACCCTCGGCGCCCCACTGAAGCTTTCTTT.

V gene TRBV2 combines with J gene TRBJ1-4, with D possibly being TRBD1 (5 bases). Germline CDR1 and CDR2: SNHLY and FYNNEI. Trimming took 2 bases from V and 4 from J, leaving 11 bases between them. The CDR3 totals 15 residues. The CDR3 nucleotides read TGTGCCAGCAGTGAATCGCCAGGGATTAATGAAAAACTGTTTTTT. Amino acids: CASSESPGINEKLFF.

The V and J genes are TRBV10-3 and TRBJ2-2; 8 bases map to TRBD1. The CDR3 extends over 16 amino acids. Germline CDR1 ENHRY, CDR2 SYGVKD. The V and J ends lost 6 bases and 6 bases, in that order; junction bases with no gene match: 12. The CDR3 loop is CAIRGDRRARAGELFF. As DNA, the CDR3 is TGTGCCATCAGAGGGGACAGGAGGGCCAGGGCCGGGGAGCTGTTTTTT.

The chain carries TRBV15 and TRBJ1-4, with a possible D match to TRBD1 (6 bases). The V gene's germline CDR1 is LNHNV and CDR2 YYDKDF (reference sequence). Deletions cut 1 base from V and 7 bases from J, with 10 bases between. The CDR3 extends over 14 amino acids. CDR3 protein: CATSRGGGGEKLFF. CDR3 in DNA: TGTGCCACCAGCAGAGGAGGGGGTGGTGAAAAACTGTTTTTT.

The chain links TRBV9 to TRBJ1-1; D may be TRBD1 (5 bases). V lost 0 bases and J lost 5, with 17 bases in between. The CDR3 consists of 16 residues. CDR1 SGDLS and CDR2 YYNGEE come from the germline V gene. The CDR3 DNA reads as TGTGCCAGCAGCGTAGCCGTAAACAGGCCCGGGACTGAAGCTTTCTTT. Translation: CASSVAVNRPGTEAFF.

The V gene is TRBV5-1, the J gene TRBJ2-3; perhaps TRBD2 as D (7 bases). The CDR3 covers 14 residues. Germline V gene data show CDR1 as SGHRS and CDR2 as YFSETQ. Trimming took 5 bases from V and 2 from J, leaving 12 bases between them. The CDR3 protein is CASSEGGITDTQYF. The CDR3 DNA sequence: TGCGCCAGCAGTGAGGGGGGGATCACAGATACGCAGTATTTT. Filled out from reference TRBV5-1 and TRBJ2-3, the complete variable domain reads KAGVTQTPRYLIKTRGQQVTLSCSPISGHRSVSWYQQTPGQGLQFLFEYFSETQRNKGNFPGRFSGRQFSNSRSEMNVSTLELGDSALYLCASSEGGITDTQYFGPGTRLTVL.

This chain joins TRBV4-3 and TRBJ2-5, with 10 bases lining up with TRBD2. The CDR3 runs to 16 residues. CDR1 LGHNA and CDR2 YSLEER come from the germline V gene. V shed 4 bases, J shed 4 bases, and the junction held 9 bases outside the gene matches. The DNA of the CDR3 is TGCGCCAGCAGCCCAACACTAGCGGGGACCGGAGAGACCCAGTACTTC. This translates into CASSPTLAGTGETQYF.

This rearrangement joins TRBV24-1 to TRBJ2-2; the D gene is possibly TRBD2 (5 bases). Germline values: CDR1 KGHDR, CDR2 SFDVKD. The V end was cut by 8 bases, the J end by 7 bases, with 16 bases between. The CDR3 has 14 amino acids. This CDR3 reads CATMSGTPGGELFF. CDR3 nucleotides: TGTGCCACCATGAGCGGAACCCCCGGCGGGGAGCTGTTTTTT.

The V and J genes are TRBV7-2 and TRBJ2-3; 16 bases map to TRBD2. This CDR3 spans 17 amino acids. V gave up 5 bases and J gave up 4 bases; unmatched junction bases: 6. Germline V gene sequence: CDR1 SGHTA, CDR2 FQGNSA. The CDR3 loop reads CASSPPGLAGGADTQYF. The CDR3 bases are TGTGCCAGCAGCCCCCCGGGACTAGCGGGGGGGGCAGATACGCAGTATTTT.

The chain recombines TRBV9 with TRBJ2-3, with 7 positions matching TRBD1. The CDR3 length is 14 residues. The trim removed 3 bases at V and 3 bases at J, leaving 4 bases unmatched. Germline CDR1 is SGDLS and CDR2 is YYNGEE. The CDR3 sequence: CASSATGRTDTQYF. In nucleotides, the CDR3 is TGTGCCAGCAGCGCGACAGGGAGAACAGATACGCAGTATTTT.

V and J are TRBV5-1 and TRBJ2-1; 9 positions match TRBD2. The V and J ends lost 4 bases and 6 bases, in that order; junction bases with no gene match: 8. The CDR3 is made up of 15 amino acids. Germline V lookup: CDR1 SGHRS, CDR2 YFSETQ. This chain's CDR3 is CASSPMAGGPNEQFF. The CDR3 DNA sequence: TGCGCCAGCAGCCCAATGGCGGGAGGGCCCAATGAGCAGTTCTTC.

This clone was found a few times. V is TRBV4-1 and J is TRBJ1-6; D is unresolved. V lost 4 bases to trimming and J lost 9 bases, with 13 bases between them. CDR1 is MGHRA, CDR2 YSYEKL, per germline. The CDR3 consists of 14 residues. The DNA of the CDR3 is TGCGCCAGCAGCCTCCAGGTGACGGGTTCACCCCTCCACTTT. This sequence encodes CASSLQVTGSPLHF.

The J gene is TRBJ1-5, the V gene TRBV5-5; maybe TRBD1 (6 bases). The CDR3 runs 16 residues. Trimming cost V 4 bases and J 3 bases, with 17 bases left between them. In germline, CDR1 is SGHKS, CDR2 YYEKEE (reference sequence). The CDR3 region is CASSLRWGQVNQPQHF. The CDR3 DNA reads TGTGCCAGCAGCCTCCGATGGGGGCAGGTCAATCAGCCCCAGCATTTT.

The DNA of the CDR3 is TGTGCCAGCAGCCAATCCCCGGGACTAGCGGGAAAGCATGAGCAGTTCTTC. Protein: CASSQSPGLAGKHEQFF. This rearrangement joins TRBV16 to TRBJ2-1; 13 bases match TRBD2. J was trimmed by 8 bases and V by 0 bases; bases with no gene match: 7. Germline V gene sequence: CDR1 KGHSY, CDR2 FQNENV. This CDR3 region has 17 residues.

CDR3 in DNA: TGCGCCAGCAGCTTGGCCGGGGGTTTAGGGAGCACAGATACGCAGTATTTT. Protein: CASSLAGGLGSTDTQYF. The chain joins TRBV5-1 to TRBJ2-3, with D possibly being TRBD2 (6 bases). Trimming took off 0 bases at V and 0 bases at J, with 14 bases between the two ends. This CDR3 spans 17 amino acids. Germline loops: CDR1 SGHRS, CDR2 YFSETQ.

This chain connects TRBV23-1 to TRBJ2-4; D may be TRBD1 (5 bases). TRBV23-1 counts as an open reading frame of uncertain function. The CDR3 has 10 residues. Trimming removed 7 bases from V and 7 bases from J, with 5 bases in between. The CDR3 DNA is TGCGCCAGCAACAGGAACATTCAGTACTTC. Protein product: CASNRNIQYF.

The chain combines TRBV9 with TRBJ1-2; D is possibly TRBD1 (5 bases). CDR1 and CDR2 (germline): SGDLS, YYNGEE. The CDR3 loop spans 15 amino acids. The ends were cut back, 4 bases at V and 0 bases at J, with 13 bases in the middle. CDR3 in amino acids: CASSPRVGANYGYTF. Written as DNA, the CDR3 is TGTGCCAGCAGCCCCCGGGTGGGGGCTAACTATGGCTACACCTTC.

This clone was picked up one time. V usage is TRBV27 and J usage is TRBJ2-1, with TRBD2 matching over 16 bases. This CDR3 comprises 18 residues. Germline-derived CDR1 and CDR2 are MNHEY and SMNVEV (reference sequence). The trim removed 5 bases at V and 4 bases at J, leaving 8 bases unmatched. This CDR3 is CASSRGLAGGPGYNEQFF. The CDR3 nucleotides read TGTGCCAGCAGTAGGGGACTAGCGGGAGGGCCCGGGTACAATGAGCAGTTCTTC.

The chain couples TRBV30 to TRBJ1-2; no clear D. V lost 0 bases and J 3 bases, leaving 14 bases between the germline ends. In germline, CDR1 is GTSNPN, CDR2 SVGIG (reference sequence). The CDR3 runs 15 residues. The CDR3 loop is CAWSVRRGGYYGYTF. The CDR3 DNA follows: TGTGCCTGGAGTGTACGACGCGGCGGATACTATGGCTACACCTTC.

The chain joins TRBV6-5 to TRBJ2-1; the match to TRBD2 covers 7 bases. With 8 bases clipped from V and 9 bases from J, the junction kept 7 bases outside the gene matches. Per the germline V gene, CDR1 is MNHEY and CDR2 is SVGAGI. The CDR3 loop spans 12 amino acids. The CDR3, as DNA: TGTGCCAGCGGGGGGGGGTTAGGTGAGCAGTTCTTC. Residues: CASGGGLGEQFF.